The source of this TCR beta chain is a study of blood T cell repertoires in COVID-19. About the research overall: From the United States, Italy and Spain came samples of acute and convalescent COVID-19. Nucleic acid was either cDNA or gDNA, and it came from T cells, B-cell-depleted T cells, or PBMCs.

Original analysis: How many nucleated cells were present was estimated from reference gene primer amplification. Produced via immunoSEQ multiplex PCR; TCRdb's table is partial and in-frame only. That table gives V, J and clone size, and the DNA gave D and trimming. The data show 350,000 or so clones, 90% seen once. With 6 bases clipped from V and 0 bases from J, the junction kept 11 bases outside the gene matches. CDR3 length: 17 residues. CDR1 is SGHDN, CDR2 FVKESK, per germline. This chain connects TRBV14 to TRBJ1-3; 7 nucleotides align to TRBD1. The TCR was taken from a man younger than 35 with active or convalescent COVID-19. Sequencing was carried out using peripheral blood. The CDR3, as DNA: TGTGCCAGCAGTCCTCACCTCGGGACAGTCTCTGGAAACACCATATATTTT. It is translated as CASSPHLGTVSGNTIYF.